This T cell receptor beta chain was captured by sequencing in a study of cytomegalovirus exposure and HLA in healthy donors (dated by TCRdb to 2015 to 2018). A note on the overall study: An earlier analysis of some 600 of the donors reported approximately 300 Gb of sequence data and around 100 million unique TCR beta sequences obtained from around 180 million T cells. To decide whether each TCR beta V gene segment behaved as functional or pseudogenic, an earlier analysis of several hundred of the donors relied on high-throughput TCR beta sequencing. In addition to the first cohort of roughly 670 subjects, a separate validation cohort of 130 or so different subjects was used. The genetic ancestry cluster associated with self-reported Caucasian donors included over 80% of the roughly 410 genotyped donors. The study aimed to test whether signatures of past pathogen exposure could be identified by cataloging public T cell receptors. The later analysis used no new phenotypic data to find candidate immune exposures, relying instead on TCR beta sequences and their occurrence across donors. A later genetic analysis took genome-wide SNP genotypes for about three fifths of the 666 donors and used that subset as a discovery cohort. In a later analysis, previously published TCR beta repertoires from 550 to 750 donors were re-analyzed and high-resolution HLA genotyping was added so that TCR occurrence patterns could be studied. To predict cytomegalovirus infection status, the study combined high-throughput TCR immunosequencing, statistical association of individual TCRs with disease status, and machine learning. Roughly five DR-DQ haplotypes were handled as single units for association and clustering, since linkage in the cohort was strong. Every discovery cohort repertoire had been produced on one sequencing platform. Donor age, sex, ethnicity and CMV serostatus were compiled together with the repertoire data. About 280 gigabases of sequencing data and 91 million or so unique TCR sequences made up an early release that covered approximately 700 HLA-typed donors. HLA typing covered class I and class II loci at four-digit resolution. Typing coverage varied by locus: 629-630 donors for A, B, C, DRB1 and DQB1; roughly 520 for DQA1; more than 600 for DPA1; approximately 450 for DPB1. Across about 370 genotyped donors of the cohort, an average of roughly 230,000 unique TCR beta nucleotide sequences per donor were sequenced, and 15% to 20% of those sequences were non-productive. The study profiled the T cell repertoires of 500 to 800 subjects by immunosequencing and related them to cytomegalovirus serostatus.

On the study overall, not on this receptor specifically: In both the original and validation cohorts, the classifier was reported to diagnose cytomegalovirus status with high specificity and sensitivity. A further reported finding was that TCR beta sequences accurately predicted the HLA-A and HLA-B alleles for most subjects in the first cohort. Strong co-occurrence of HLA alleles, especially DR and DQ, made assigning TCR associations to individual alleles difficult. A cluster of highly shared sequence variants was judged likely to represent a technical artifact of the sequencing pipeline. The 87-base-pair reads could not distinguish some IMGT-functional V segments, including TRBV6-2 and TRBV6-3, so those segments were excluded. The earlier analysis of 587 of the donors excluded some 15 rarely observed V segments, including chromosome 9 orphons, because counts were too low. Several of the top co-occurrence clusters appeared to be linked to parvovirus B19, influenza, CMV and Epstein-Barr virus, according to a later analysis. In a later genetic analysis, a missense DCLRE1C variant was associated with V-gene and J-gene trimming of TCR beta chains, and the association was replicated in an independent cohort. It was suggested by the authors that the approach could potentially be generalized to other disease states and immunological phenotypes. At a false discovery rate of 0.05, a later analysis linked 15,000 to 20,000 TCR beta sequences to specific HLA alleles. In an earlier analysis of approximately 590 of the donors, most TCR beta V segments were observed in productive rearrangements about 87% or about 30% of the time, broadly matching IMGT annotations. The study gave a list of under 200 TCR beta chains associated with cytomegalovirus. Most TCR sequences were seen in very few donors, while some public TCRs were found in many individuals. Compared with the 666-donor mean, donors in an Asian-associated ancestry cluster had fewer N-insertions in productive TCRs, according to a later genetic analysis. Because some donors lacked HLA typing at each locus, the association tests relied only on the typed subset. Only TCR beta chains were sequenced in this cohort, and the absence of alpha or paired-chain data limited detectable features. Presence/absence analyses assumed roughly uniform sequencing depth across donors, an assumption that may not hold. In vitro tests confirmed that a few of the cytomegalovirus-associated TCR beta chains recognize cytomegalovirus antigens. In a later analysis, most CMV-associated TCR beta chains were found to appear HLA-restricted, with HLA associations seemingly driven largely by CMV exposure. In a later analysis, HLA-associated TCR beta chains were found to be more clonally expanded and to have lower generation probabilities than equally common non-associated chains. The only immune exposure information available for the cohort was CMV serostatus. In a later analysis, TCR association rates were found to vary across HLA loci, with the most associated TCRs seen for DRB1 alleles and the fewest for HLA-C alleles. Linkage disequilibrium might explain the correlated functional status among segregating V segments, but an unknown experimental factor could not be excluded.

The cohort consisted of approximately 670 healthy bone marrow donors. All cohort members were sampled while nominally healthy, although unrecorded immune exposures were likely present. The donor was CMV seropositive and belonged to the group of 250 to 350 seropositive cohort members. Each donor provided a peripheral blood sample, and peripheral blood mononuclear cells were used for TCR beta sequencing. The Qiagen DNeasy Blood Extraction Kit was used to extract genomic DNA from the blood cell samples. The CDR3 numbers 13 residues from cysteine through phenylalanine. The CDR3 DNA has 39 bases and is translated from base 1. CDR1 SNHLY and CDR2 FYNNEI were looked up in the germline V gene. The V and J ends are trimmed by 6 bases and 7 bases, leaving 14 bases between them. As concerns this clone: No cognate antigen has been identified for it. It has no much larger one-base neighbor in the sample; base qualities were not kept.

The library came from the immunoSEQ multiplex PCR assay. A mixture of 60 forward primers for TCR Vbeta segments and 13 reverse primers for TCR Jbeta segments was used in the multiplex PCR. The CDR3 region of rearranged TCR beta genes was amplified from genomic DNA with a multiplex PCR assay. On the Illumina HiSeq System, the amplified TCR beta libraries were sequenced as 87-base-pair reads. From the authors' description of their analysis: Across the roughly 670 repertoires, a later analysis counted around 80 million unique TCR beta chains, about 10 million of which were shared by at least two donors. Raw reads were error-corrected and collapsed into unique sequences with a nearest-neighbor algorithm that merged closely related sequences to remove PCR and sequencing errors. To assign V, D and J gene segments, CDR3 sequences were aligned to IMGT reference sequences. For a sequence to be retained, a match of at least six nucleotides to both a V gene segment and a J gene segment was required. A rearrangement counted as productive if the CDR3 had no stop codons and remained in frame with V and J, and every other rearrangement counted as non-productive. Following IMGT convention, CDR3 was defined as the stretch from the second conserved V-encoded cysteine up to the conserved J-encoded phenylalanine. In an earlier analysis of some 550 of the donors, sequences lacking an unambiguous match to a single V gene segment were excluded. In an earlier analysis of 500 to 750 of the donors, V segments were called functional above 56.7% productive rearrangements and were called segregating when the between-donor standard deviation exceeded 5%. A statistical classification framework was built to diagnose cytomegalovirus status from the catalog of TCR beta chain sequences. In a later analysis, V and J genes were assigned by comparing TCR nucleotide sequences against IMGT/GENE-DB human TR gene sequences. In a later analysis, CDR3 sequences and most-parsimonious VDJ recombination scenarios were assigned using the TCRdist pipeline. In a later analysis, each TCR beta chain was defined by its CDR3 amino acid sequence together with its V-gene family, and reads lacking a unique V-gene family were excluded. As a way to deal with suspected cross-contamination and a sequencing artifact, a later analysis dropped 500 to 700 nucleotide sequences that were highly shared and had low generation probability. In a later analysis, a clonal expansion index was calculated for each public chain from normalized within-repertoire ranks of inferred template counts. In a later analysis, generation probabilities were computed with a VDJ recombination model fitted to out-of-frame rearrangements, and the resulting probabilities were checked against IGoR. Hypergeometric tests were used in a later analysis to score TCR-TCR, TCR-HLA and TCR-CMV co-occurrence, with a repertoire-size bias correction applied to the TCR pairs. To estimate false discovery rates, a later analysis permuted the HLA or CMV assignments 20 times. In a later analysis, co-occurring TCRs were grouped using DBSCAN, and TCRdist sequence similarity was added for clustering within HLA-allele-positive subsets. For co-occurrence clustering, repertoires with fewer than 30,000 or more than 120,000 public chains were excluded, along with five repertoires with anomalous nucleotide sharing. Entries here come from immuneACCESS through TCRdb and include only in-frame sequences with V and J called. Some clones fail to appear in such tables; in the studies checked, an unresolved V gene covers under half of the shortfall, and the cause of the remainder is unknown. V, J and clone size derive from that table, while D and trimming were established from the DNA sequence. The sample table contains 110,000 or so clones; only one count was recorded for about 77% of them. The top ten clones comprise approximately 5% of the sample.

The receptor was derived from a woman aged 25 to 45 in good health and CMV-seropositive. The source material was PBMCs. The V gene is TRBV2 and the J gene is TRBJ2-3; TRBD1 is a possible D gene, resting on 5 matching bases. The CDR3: CASSRSRENTQYF. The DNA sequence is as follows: TGTGCCAGCAGCCGCTCCAGGGAAAATACGCAGTATTTT.